This record concerns one T cell receptor (beta chain) sequence. The data stem from a study of blood T cell repertoires in COVID-19. Study information: Acute-phase and convalescent COVID-19 samples originated in the United States, Italy and Spain.

Authors' analysis steps: Amplification with reference gene primers provided the estimates of nucleated cell counts. Repertoires were generated with immunoSEQ multiplex PCR, while TCRdb's copy carries only in-frame clones and drops some. That table furnishes V, J and clone size, whereas the DNA furnished D and trimming. The table records about 150,000 clones, 65% to 85% of them present only once. This TCR was sampled from a woman aged 80 or over with acute or convalescent COVID-19. Sequencing input: peripheral blood.

This CDR3 reads CASSPGTGKNYGYTF. The DNA of the CDR3 is TGTGCCAGCAGTCCCGGGACAGGGAAGAACTATGGCTACACCTTC. The rearrangement links TRBV6-2 or TRBV6-3 to TRBJ1-2; 9 bases are shared with TRBD1. This CDR3 has 15 amino acids. Trimming at V came to 5 bases and at J to 2 bases, leaving 6 bases not matched to a gene. Germline V gives CDR1 MNHEY, CDR2 SVGEGT.